These T cell receptor beta chains were read from a single sample in a study of blood T cell repertoires in COVID-19. This table comes from immunoSEQ multiplex PCR, and its TCRdb copy is limited to in-frame clones, with some not included. The table records a few hundred thousand clones, approximately 91% of them present only once. The sequenced sample consisted of peripheral blood. These receptors originate from a person aged 18-35 years with COVID-19, enrolled during active disease. CDR3s include the opening cysteine and the closing phenylalanine or tryptophan. Fields, in order: CDR3 length, clone size, J gene, V gene, D gene, CDR3 DNA, CDR3 protein. The D gene is left open where the match is weak. Clone size appears in some rows only: once, few, many, or a class for an expanded clone.

14	-	TRBJ2-1	TRBV7-2	-	TGTGCCAGCAGCCTACCGGGGTCCTACAATGAGCAGTTCTTC	CASSLPGSYNEQFF
15	-	TRBJ2-2	TRBV6-2/TRBV6-3	TRBD2	TGTGCCAGCAGCCTCGGACTAGCGGGAGCCGGGGAGCTGTTTTTT	CASSLGLAGAGELFF
13	-	TRBJ1-2	TRBV5-4	-	TGTGCCACCTCCCGAGACAATAACTATGGCTACACCTTC	CATSRDNNYGYTF
16	-	TRBJ2-3	TRBV4-2	-	TGTGCCAGCAGCCAAGATCTGTCGCAGGGATGGGATACGCAGTATTTT	CASSQDLSQGWDTQYF
16	-	TRBJ2-1	TRBV18	TRBD2	TGTGCCAGCTCGGCGAACAGCGGGAGGGCTAACAATGAGCAGTTCTTC	CASSANSGRANNEQFF
16	-	TRBJ2-1	TRBV2	TRBD1	TGTGCCAGCAAGGGTCTGGGGGACAGGGGACACAATGAGCAGTTCTTC	CASKGLGDRGHNEQFF
13	-	TRBJ2-5	TRBV5-1	-	TGCGCCAGCAGCTTGGCGGGCGGGGAGACCCAGTACTTC	CASSLAGGETQYF
14	-	TRBJ2-2	TRBV24-1	-	TGTGCCACCAGTGCCTTGCACGGCACCGGGGAGCTGTTTTTT	CATSALHGTGELFF
13	-	TRBJ2-5	TRBV11-2	TRBD2	TGTGCCAGCAGCACCCTCGGGCGGGAGGACCAGTACTTC	CASSTLGREDQYF
15	once	TRBJ2-1	TRBV6-5	-	TGTGCCAGCCGGCGGGGAAAAGGTTCGCATGGTGAGCAGTTCTTC	CASRRGKGSHGEQFF
15	-	TRBJ2-3	TRBV2	-	TGTGCCAGCAGTGAAGGTCTGAGTGGCACAGATACGCAGTATTTT	CASSEGLSGTDTQYF
17	-	TRBJ1-5	TRBV10-3	-	TGTGCCATCAGTGGGACCGGGACAAAAGATAGCAATCAGCCCCAGCATTTT	CAISGTGTKDSNQPQHF
15	-	TRBJ1-2	TRBV28	TRBD1	TGTGCCAGCAGTTTACGGGACAGGGGCGACTATGGCTACACCTTC	CASSLRDRGDYGYTF
15	-	TRBJ2-1	TRBV18	TRBD2	TGTGCCAGCTCACCGACTAGCGGGAGGGTCGGTGAGCAGTTCTTC	CASSPTSGRVGEQFF
15	-	TRBJ1-2	TRBV4-3	-	TGCGCCAGCAGCCAAGATCGAGCGGTCAACTATGGCTACACCTTC	CASSQDRAVNYGYTF
16	-	TRBJ1-3	TRBV7-2	-	TGTGCCAGCAGCCACCCACAGGACCGCTCTGGAAACACCATATATTTT	CASSHPQDRSGNTIYF
13	-	TRBJ1-2	TRBV5-1	TRBD1	TGCGCCAGCAGCCCGGGACAGGGAGAAGGCTACACCTTC	CASSPGQGEGYTF
12	-	TRBJ1-2	TRBV10-3	TRBD1	TGTGCCATCAACGACAGGGGCCATGGCTACACCTTC	CAINDRGHGYTF
16	-	TRBJ2-1	TRBV5-3	TRBD2	TGTGCCAGAAGGACCGGGACTAGCGGTCTCTACAATGAGCAGTTCTTC	CARRTGTSGLYNEQFF
15	-	TRBJ1-2	TRBV4-3	TRBD1	TGCGCCAGCAGCCAAGACAGGGGGCGTGACTATGGCTACACCTTC	CASSQDRGRDYGYTF
19	-	TRBJ2-6	TRBV24-1	TRBD1	TGTGCCACCAGTGATGCGCTAGACAGGGGGAGTACTGGGGCCAACGTCCTGACTTTC	CATSDALDRGSTGANVLTF
15	-	TRBJ2-3	TRBV5-1	TRBD2	TGCGCCAGCAGCCATCTAGCGGAGGACTGGGATACGCAGTATTTT	CASSHLAEDWDTQYF
12	once	TRBJ1-6	TRBV2	-	TGTGCCAGCAGTCTAACGGGAACACCCCTCCACTTT	CASSLTGTPLHF
14	-	TRBJ2-7	TRBV11-2	-	TGTGCCAGCAGCTTTACAGGGATGGCCTACGAGCAGTACTTC	CASSFTGMAYEQYF
15	-	TRBJ1-2	TRBV9	-	TGTGCCAGCAGCGTCACATTACAGGGAAACTATGGCTACACCTTC	CASSVTLQGNYGYTF
17	-	TRBJ1-5	TRBV4-1	TRBD1	TGCGCCAGCAGCCAAGACCCTACAGGGGGGGATAATCAGCCCCAGCATTTT	CASSQDPTGGDNQPQHF
18	-	TRBJ2-6	TRBV19	-	TGTGCCAGTAGTACAGAGACAGGTATTAACTCTGGGGCCAACGTCCTGACTTTC	CASSTETGINSGANVLTF
15	-	TRBJ2-5	TRBV7-2	TRBD2	TGTGCCAGCAGCTCCGGGACTAGCGGGATGGAGACCCAGTACTTC	CASSSGTSGMETQYF
15	few	TRBJ2-7	TRBV27	-	TGTGCCAGCTCCTTCCTAGGGGGTTCCCTCTACGAGCAGTACTTC	CASSFLGGSLYEQYF
16	-	TRBJ1-5	TRBV10-2	-	TGCGCCAGCAGTGAGGGTGGCAGTTGGAGCAATCAGCCCCAGCATTTT	CASSEGGSWSNQPQHF
12	-	TRBJ1-1	TRBV7-9	-	TGTGCCAGCAGCTTAGCAGCCGGAGGAGCTTTCTTT	CASSLAAGGAFF
15	-	TRBJ2-3	TRBV9	TRBD1	TGTGCCAGCAGCGCACAGGGGGCCGACACAGATACGCAGTATTTT	CASSAQGADTDTQYF
14	-	TRBJ2-1	TRBV7-7	TRBD2	TGTGCTAGCAGCTTAGAAGCGGGAGAGGCTGAGCAGTTCTTC	CASSLEAGEAEQFF
18	-	TRBJ2-2	TRBV5-1	TRBD2	TGCGCCAGCAGCCCCTTAGGGCTAGCGGGCGGAAGCACCGGGGAGCTGTTTTTT	CASSPLGLAGGSTGELFF
13	-	TRBJ2-7	TRBV12-3/TRBV12-4	-	TGTGCCAGCAGTTTTGGCAGTTTCTACGAGCAGTACTTC	CASSFGSFYEQYF
11	-	TRBJ1-1	TRBV2	-	TGTGCCAGCACTGGAGACGTTGAAGCTTTCTTT	CASTGDVEAFF
13	-	TRBJ1-2	TRBV3-1/TRBV3-2	-	TGTGCCAGCAGCCACTTCCCTAACTATGGCTACACCTTC	CASSHFPNYGYTF
15	-	TRBJ1-4	TRBV6-5	-	TGTGCCATCAGTTCCTCAAACTCTATCTATGAAAAACTGTTTTTT	CAISSSNSIYEKLFF
15	once	TRBJ2-7	TRBV9	TRBD2	TGTGCCAGCAGCGTCCTAGCGGGAGTATTGTACGAGCAGTACTTC	CASSVLAGVLYEQYF
20	-	TRBJ1-5	TRBV19	TRBD1	TGTGCCAGTAGTATAGAGCTTAGTATGGACAGGGTTACGAAAAATCAGCCCCAGCATTTT	CASSIELSMDRVTKNQPQHF
13	-	TRBJ2-5	TRBV29-1	-	TGCAGCGTTGGCCCCCTCAGACAAGAGACCCAGTACTTC	CSVGPLRQETQYF
14	once	TRBJ2-3	TRBV7-2	TRBD1	TGTGCCAGCAACGCAGGGGGCTGGGCAGATACGCAGTATTTT	CASNAGGWADTQYF
15	-	TRBJ1-2	TRBV7-9	TRBD1	TGTGCCAGCAGCTTAGCGGGACAGGGGGCTCACGGCTACACCTTC	CASSLAGQGAHGYTF
15	-	TRBJ2-7	TRBV6-5	-	TGTGCCAGCAGTTACCTCCAGGGCTCTACCTACGAGCAGTACTTC	CASSYLQGSTYEQYF
13	-	TRBJ1-1	TRBV27	TRBD1	TGTGCCAGCAGTGCGTACCAGGGGGCTGAAGCTTTCTTT	CASSAYQGAEAFF
15	-	TRBJ2-3	TRBV13	TRBD2	TGTGCCAGCAGTCCTGGGGGGAGGGCCGGAGATACGCAGTATTTT	CASSPGGRAGDTQYF
14	-	TRBJ2-3	TRBV10-1	TRBD1	TGCGCCAGCAGCAGGGACAGGAGCACAGATACGCAGTATTTT	CASSRDRSTDTQYF
14	-	TRBJ2-1	TRBV27	TRBD2	TGTGCCAGCACCGGGGACTATTCCTACAATGAGCAGTTCTTC	CASTGDYSYNEQFF
12	-	TRBJ2-5	TRBV28	-	TGTGCCGGCGGACAGAACCAAGAGACCCAGTACTTC	CAGGQNQETQYF
14	-	TRBJ2-7	TRBV13	TRBD2	TGTGCCAGCAGCTTAATAGCGGGAGGAAGCGAGCAGTACTTC	CASSLIAGGSEQYF
14	-	TRBJ2-7	TRBV5-4	-	TGTGCCAGCAGCCCCGAGACTAGTAGCTACGAGCAGTACTTC	CASSPETSSYEQYF